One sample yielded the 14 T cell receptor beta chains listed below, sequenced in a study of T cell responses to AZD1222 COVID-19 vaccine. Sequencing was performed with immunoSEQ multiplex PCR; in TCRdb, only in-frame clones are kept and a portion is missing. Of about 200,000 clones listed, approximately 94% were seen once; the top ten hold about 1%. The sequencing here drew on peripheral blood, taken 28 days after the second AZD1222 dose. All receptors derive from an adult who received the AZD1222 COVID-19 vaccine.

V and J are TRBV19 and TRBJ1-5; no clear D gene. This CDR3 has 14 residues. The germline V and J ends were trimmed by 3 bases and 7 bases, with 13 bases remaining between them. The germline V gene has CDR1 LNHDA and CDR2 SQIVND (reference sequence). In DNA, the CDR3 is TGTGCCAGTAGTATCAGAATGAAGGGCCAGCCCCAGCATTTT. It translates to CASSIRMKGQPQHF.

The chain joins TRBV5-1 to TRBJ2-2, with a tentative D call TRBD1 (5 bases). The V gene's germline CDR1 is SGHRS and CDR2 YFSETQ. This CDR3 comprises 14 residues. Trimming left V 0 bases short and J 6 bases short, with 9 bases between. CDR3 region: CASSLGTGAGELFF. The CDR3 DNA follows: TGCGCCAGCAGCTTGGGCACAGGAGCCGGGGAGCTGTTTTTT.

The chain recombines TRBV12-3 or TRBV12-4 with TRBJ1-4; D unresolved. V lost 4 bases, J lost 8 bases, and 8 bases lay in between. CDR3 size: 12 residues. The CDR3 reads CASSYPQEKLFF. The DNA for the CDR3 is TGTGCCAGCAGTTACCCACAAGAAAAACTGTTTTTT.

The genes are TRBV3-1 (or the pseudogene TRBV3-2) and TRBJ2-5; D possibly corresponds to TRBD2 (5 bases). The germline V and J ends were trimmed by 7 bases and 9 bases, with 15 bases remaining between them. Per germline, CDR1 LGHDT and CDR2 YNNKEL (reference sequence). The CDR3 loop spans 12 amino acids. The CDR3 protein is CASTRGHQPQYF. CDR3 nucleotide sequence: TGTGCCAGCACCAGAGGGCACCAGCCCCAGTACTTC.

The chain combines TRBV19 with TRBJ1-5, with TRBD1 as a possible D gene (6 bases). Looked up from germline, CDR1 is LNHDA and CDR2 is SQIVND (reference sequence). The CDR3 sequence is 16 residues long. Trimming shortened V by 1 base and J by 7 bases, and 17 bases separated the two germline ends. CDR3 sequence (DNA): TGTGCCAGTAGTATAGTATCAGGGGCCCTCCCCCAGCCCCAGCATTTT. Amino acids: CASSIVSGALPQPQHF.

The CDR3 region is CASSSTGSSNQPQHF. In nucleotides, the CDR3 is TGTGCCAGCAGCTCAACAGGGTCTAGCAATCAGCCCCAGCATTTT. The V gene is TRBV9, the J gene TRBJ1-5, with D perhaps matching TRBD1 (6 bases). Between the trimmed V and J ends, which lost 4 bases and 0 bases, there was a span of 11 bases. This CDR3 comprises 15 residues. Germline lookup yields CDR1 SGDLS and CDR2 YYNGEE.

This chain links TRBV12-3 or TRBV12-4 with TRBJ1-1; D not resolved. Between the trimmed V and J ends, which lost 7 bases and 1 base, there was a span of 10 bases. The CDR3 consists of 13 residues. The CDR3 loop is CASTQLRNTEAFF. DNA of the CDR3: TGTGCCAGCACCCAGCTAAGGAACACTGAAGCTTTCTTT.

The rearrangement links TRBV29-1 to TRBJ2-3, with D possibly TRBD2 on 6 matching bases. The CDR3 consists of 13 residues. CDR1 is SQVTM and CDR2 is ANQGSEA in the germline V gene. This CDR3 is CSGGLRGTDTQYF. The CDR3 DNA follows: TGCAGTGGGGGACTCCGGGGCACAGATACGCAGTATTTT.

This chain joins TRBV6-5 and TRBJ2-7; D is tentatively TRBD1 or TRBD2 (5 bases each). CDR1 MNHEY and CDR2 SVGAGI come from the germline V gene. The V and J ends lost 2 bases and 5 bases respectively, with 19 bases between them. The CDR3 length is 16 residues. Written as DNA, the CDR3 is TGTGCCAGCAGTTACCTGGGGCCCTCCCTGGGACACGAGCAGTACTTC. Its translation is CASSYLGPSLGHEQYF.

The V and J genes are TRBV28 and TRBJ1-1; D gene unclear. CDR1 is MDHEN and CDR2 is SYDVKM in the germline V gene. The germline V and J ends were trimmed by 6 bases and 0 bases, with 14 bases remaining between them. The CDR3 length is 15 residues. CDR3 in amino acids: CASSPPGTLNTEAFF. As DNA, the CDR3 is TGTGCCAGCAGCCCCCCTGGTACGCTGAACACTGAAGCTTTCTTT. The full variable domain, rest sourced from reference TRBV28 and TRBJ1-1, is DVKVTQSSRYLVKRTGEKVFLECVQDMDHENMFWYRQDPGLGLRLIYFSYDVKMKEKGDIPEGYSVSREKKERFSLILESASTNQTSMYLCASSPPGTLNTEAFFGQGTRLTVV.

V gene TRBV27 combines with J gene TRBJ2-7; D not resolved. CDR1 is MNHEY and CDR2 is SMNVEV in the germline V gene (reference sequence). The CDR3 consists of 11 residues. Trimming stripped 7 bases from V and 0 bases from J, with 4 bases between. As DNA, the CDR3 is TGTGCCAGCATGAGCTCCTACGAGCAGTACTTC. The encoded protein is CASMSSYEQYF.

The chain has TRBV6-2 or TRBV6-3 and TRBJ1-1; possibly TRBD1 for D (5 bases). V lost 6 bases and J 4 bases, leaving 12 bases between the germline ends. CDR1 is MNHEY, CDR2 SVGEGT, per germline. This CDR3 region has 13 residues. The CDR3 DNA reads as TGTGCCAGCAGCCAACGGGGGGGCACTGAAGCTTTCTTT. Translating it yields CASSQRGGTEAFF.

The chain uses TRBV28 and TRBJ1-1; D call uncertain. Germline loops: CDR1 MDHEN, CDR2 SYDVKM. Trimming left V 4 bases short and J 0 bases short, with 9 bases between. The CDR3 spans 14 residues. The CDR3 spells CASSSFLVNTEAFF. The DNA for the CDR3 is TGTGCCAGCAGTTCATTTTTAGTGAACACTGAAGCTTTCTTT.

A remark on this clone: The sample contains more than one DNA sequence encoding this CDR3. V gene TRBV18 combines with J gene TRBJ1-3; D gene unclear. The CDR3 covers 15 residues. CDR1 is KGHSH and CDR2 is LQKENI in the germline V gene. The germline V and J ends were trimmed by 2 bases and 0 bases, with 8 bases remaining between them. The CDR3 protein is CASSPGPSSGNTIYF. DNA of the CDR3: TGTGCCAGCTCACCAGGACCTTCCTCTGGAAACACCATATATTTT.